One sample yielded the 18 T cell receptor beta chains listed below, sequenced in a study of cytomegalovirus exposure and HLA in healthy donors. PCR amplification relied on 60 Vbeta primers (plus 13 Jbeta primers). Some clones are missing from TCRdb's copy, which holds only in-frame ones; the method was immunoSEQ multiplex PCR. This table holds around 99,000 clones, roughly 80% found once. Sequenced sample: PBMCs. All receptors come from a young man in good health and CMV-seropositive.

In DNA, the CDR3 is TGTGCCAGCAGCAAAGACGGACAGAAAGCCCTAGTCCATCACCCTAACGAGCAGTACTTC. Translation gives CASSKDGQKALVHHPNEQYF. The rearrangement uses TRBV21-1 and TRBJ2-7; the tabulated D call, TRBD1, remains unverified against the DNA. TRBV21-1 constitutes a pseudogene. This CDR3 has 20 amino acids.

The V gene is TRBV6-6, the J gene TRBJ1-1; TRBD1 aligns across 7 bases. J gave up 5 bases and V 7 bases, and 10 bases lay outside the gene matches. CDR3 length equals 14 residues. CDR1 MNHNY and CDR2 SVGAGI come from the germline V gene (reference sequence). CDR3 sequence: CASTPGQDPTEAFF. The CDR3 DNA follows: TGTGCCAGCACCCCCGGACAGGACCCTACTGAAGCTTTCTTT.

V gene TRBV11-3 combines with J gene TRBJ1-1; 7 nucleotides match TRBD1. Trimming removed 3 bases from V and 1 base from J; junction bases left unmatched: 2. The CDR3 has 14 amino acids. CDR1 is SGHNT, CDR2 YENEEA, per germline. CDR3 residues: CASSFGQANTEAFF. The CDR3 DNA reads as TGTGCCAGCAGCTTCGGACAGGCGAACACTGAAGCTTTCTTT.

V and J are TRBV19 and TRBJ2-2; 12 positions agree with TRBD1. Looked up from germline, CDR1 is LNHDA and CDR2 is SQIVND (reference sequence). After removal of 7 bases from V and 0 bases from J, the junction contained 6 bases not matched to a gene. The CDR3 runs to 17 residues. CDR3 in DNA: TGTGCCAGTACGCGGGACAGGGGGCTCCCGAACACCGGGGAGCTGTTTTTT. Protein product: CASTRDRGLPNTGELFF.

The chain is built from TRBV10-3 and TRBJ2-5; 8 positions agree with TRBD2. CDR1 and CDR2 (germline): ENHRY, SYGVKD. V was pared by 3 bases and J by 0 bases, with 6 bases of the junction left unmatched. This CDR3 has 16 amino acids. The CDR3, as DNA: TGTGCCATCAGTGACTTGGGCGGGGGGTACCAAGAGACCCAGTACTTC. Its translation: CAISDLGGGYQETQYF.

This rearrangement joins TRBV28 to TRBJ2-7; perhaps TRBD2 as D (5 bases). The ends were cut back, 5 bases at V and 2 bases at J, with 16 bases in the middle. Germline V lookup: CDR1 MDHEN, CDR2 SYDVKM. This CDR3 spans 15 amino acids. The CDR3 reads CASSLRKDGTYEQYF. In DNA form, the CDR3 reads TGTGCCAGCAGTCTACGGAAGGACGGGACCTACGAGCAGTACTTC.

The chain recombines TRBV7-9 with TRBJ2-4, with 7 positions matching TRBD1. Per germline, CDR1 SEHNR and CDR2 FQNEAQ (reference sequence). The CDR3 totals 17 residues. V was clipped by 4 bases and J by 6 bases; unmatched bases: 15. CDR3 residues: CASSSLGLGQWGNIQYF. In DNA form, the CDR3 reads TGTGCCAGCAGCTCTCTCGGGTTGGGACAGTGGGGAAACATTCAGTACTTC.

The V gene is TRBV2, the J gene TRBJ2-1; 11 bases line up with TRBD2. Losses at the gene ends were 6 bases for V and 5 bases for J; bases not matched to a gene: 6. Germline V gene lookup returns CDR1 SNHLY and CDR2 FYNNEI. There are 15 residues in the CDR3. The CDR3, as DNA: TGTGCCAGCAGACCACTAGCGGGGGCCCACAATGAGCAGTTCTTC. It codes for CASRPLAGAHNEQFF.

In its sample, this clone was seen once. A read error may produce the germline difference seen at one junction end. CDR3 loop: CSSSLSGQGVGEKLFF. CDR3 nucleotides: TGTTCCAGCAGCTTATCCGGACAGGGTGTAGGTGAAAAACTGTTTTTT. The chain combines TRBV7-9 with TRBJ1-4; the match to TRBD1 covers 8 bases. This CDR3 has 16 amino acids. Germline lookup yields CDR1 SEHNR and CDR2 FQNEAQ (reference sequence).

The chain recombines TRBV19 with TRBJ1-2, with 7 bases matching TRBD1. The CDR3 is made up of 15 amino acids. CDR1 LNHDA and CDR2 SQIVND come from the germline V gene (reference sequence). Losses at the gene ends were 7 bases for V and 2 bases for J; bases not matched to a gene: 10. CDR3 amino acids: CASKPQWTGNYGYTF. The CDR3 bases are TGTGCCAGTAAGCCACAATGGACAGGAAACTATGGCTACACCTTC.

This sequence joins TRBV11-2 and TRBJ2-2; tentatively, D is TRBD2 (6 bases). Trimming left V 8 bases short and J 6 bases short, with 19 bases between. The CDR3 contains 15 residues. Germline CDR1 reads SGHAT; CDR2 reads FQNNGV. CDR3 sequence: CASRGTDERSGELFF. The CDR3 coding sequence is TGTGCCAGCCGGGGGACGGACGAACGTTCCGGGGAGCTGTTTTTT.

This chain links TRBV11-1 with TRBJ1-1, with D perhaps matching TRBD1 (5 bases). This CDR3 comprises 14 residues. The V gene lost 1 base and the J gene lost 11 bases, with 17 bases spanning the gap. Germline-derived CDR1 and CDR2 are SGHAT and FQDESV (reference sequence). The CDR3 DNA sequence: TGTGCCAGCAGCTTAGGCTACCGGGACTTCGAGGCTTTCTTT. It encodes CASSLGYRDFEAFF.

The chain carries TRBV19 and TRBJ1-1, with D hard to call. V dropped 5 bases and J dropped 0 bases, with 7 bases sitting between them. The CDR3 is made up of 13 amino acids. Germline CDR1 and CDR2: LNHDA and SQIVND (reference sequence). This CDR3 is CASSSSMNTEAFF. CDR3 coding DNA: TGTGCCAGTAGTTCCTCTATGAACACTGAAGCTTTCTTT. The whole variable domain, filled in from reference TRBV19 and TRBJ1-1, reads DGGITQSPKYLFRKEGQNVTLSCEQNLNHDAMYWYRQDPGQGLRLIYYSQIVNDFQKGDIAEGYSVSREKKESFPLTVTSAQKNPTAFYLCASSSSMNTEAFFGQGTRLTVV.

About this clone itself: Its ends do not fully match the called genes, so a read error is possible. The CDR3 DNA reads as TGTTCCAGCAGCTTAGATGCAGGGGATGGCTACACCTTC. It specifies CSSSLDAGDGYTF. The gene calls are TRBV7-9 and TRBJ1-2; TRBD1 might be the D (6 bases). Germline V lookup: CDR1 SEHNR, CDR2 FQNEAQ (reference sequence). The CDR3 totals 13 residues.

The CDR3 DNA reads as TGTGCCAGCAGCCACCACAGGATCACTGAAGCTTTCTTT. This translates into CASSHHRITEAFF. This chain connects TRBV11-2 to TRBJ1-1; D might be TRBD1 (5 bases). CDR1 is SGHAT, CDR2 FQNNGV, per germline. The CDR3 loop spans 13 amino acids. Trimming left V 5 bases short and J 4 bases short, with 11 bases between.

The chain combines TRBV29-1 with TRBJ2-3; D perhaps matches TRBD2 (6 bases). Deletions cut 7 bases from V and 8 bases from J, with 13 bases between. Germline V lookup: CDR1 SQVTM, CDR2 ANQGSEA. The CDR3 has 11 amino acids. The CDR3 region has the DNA TGCAGCGGGGGGGAGTCCGTTACGCAGTATTTT. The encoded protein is CSGGESVTQYF.

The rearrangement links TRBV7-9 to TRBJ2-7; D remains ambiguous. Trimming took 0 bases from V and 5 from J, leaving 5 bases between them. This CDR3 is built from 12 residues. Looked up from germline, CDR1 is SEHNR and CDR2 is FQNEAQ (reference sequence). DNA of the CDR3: TGTGCCAGCAGCTTAGCCTACGACGAGCAGTACTTC. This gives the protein CASSLAYDEQYF. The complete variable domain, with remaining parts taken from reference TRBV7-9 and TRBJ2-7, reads DTGVSQNPRHKITKRGQNVTFRCDPISEHNRLYWYRQTLGQGPEFLTYFQNEAQLEKSRLLSDRFSAERPKGSFSTLEIQRTEQGDSAMYLCASSLAYDEQYFGPGTRLTVT.

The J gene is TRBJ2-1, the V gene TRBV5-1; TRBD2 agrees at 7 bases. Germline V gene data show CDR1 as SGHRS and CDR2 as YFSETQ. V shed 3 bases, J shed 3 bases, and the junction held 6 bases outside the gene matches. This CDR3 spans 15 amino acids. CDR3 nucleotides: TGCGCCAGCAGCTCCTTAGCGGGTAGCTACAATGAGCAGTTCTTC. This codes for CASSSLAGSYNEQFF.